This T cell receptor beta chain comes out of a study of Ad26.COV2.S vaccination and SARS-CoV-2 variants. Study summary: Ad26.COV2.S shots went into the muscle once or twice, 56 days apart. Study-level findings and limits: Post-vaccination breadth of spike-specific CD8+ and CD4+ T cell responses was reportedly substantial.

The V end was cut by 0 bases, the J end by 3 bases, with 1 base between. This CDR3 region has 11 residues. CDR1 SGHRS and CDR2 YFSETQ come from the germline V gene. Treatment indicated: around 19 received Ad26.COV2.S at low or high dose, single or two shots; roughly five received placebo; per-sample allocation not given. On day 63 after the first injection, vaccine and placebo recipients gave samples. This clone turned up a few times. The antigen is not known. TCRdb's table, derived via immunoSEQ multiplex PCR, lists solely in-frame clones and lacks some. The data contain around 300,000 clones, roughly nine tenths of them seen just once; the ten biggest clones take up 6.4%.

This specimen consisted of peripheral blood, obtained in a trial of Ad26.COV2.S vaccine versus placebo. This clonotype was sampled from a person between 18 and 65 years old who received the Ad26.COV2.S COVID-19 vaccine or a placebo. V is TRBV5-1 and J is TRBJ2-7, with D unclear. The CDR3 DNA follows: TGCGCCAGCAGCTTGGACTACGAGCAGTACTTC. Translation: CASSLDYEQYF.